A single sample is the source of the 17 T cell receptor beta chains below, sequenced in a study of vaccination effects on CD4 cells after COVID-19. Only in-frame clones appear in the TCRdb table, and some are missing; sequencing was by immunoSEQ multiplex PCR. The sample has about 46,000 clones; over 60% are singletons. The antigens for these receptors are not known. After expansion with viral peptide pools in the ViraFEST assay, antigen-specific CD4+ T cells were sequenced. Isolating CD4+ T cells followed approximately 11 days of culture. Two doses of BNT162b2 or mRNA-1273 vaccine were administered to participants. This material consisted of CD4+ T cells from PBMCs cultured with HCoV-OC43 spike peptides, taken after COVID-19 vaccination. As for subset: HCoV-OC43 spike overlapping peptide pool stimulation. The receptor set was obtained from a human donor who received a COVID-19 vaccine.

V and J are TRBV5-1 and TRBJ1-2; no definite D call. Germline lookup yields CDR1 SGHRS and CDR2 YFSETQ. V dropped 5 bases and J dropped 8 bases, with 22 bases sitting between them. The CDR3 loop spans 15 amino acids. The CDR3 nucleotides are TGCGCCAGCAGTTTACCCACCAATGTCGCGGGGGGCTACACCTTC. This codes for CASSLPTNVAGGYTF.

This chain uses TRBV7-2 with TRBJ1-2; TRBD1 matches at 11 bases. The CDR3 consists of 14 residues. The germline gives CDR1 SGHTA, CDR2 FQGNSA. V trimming: 5 bases; J trimming: 5 bases; junction bases outside the gene matches: 4. The chain's CDR3 is CASSKGQGAYGYTF. CDR3 nucleotide sequence: TGTGCCAGCAGCAAAGGACAGGGGGCGTATGGCTACACCTTC.

In this sample, this clone turned up a few times. This chain joins TRBV5-1 and TRBJ1-5; no clear D. The germline V gene has CDR1 SGHRS and CDR2 YFSETQ. This CDR3 contains 13 residues. V dropped 5 bases and J dropped 0 bases, with 6 bases sitting between them. DNA of the CDR3: TGCGCCAGCAGTCGCGATAGCAATCAGCCCCAGCATTTT. As protein: CASSRDSNQPQHF.

The chain is built from TRBV5-1 and TRBJ1-2; possibly TRBD1 for D (6 bases). V dropped 4 bases and J dropped 4 bases, with 20 bases sitting between them. The CDR3 contains 16 residues. Germline CDR1 SGHRS, CDR2 YFSETQ. The CDR3 is CASSQDRSNPSYGYTF. DNA of the CDR3: TGCGCCAGCAGCCAAGACAGGTCAAATCCCTCCTATGGCTACACCTTC.

V gene TRBV18 combines with J gene TRBJ1-5, with a possible D match to TRBD1 (5 bases). The CDR3 runs to 15 residues. Trimming pared 2 bases from V and 4 bases from J, leaving 12 bases between. CDR1 and CDR2 (germline): KGHSH, LQKENI. This chain's CDR3 is CASSPLAGGNQPQHF. The CDR3 nucleotides read TGTGCCAGCTCACCATTGGCCGGGGGGAATCAGCCCCAGCATTTT.

This clone was seen a single time. V and J are TRBV13 and TRBJ2-6; the match to TRBD1 covers 9 bases. Losses at the gene ends were 4 bases for V and 4 bases for J; bases not matched to a gene: 11. CDR1 PRHDT and CDR2 FYEKMQ come from the germline V gene (reference sequence). CDR3 length equals 18 residues. The CDR3 loop reads CASSSWGDRDSGANVLTF. CDR3 in DNA: TGTGCCAGCAGCTCATGGGGGGACAGGGACTCAGGGGCCAACGTCCTGACTTTC.

The genes are TRBV2 and TRBJ2-1; 12 bases line up with TRBD2. The germline gives CDR1 SNHLY, CDR2 FYNNEI. J was trimmed by 2 bases and V by 6 bases; bases with no gene match: 5. This CDR3 contains 16 residues. As DNA, the CDR3 is TGTGCCAGCAGCGGACTAGCGGGGAACACCTACAATGAGCAGTTCTTC. Translating it yields CASSGLAGNTYNEQFF.

The chain carries TRBV2 and TRBJ2-5; 8 nucleotides match TRBD1. CDR3 length: 13 amino acids. J lost 1 base, V lost 10 bases, and 5 bases had no gene match. Germline V gene data show CDR1 as SNHLY and CDR2 as FYNNEI. The chain's CDR3 is CATDRETQETQYF. CDR3 DNA: TGTGCCACGGACAGGGAAACCCAAGAGACCCAGTACTTC.

The V gene is TRBV6-5, the J gene TRBJ2-1; TRBD1 matches 9 bases. Trimming cost V 8 bases and J 5 bases; bases outside gene matches: 4. The CDR3 consists of 13 residues. The germline CDR1 and CDR2 sequences are MNHEY and SVGAGI. CDR3 amino acids: CASPGQGNNEQFF. The CDR3 DNA reads TGTGCCAGCCCGGGACAGGGAAACAATGAGCAGTTCTTC.

This chain links TRBV6-1 with TRBJ1-6; weak D call: TRBD1 (5 bases). Germline CDR1 is MNHNS and CDR2 is SASEGT. The CDR3 consists of 15 residues. Trimming pared 1 base from V and 7 bases from J, leaving 11 bases between. The CDR3 region is CASSEDGGRNSPLHF. The CDR3 DNA sequence: TGTGCCAGCAGTGAAGATGGGGGAAGGAATTCACCCCTCCACTTT.

CDR3 sequence: CASSIYRVTGELFF. The CDR3 DNA reads as TGTGCCAGCAGCATATACAGGGTCACCGGGGAGCTGTTTTTT. The V and J genes are TRBV13 and TRBJ2-2; a weak D match, TRBD1 (6 bases). CDR3 length: 14 residues. In germline, CDR1 is PRHDT, CDR2 FYEKMQ (reference sequence). With 5 bases removed from V and 4 bases from J, the gap between germline ends came to 11 bases.

The chain has TRBV7-8 and TRBJ2-5; D uncertain. Germline-derived CDR1 and CDR2 are SGHVS and FQNEAQ. The CDR3 runs to 11 residues. The V end was cut by 5 bases, the J end by 5 bases, with 6 bases between. Here the CDR3 DNA reads TGTGCCAGCAGCCCCTCGGAGACCCAGTACTTC. Amino acid sequence: CASSPSETQYF.

This rearrangement joins TRBV2 to TRBJ2-7, with 9 bases aligning to TRBD1. The CDR3 extends over 12 amino acids. Per germline, CDR1 SNHLY and CDR2 FYNNEI. The V gene end was trimmed by 10 bases and the J gene end by 5 bases; junction bases not matched to a gene: 6. The CDR3 here is CANGQGLDEQYF. CDR3 in DNA: TGTGCCAACGGACAGGGGTTAGACGAGCAGTACTTC. The complete variable domain, with remaining parts taken from reference TRBV2 and TRBJ2-7, reads EPEVTQTPSHQVTQMGQEVILRCVPISNHLYFYWYRQILGQKVEFLVSFYNNEISEKSEIFDDQFSVERPDGSNFTLKIRSTKLEDSAMYFCANGQGLDEQYFGPGTRLTVT.

The J gene is TRBJ1-1, the V gene TRBV2; no clear D. The CDR3 runs 12 residues. CDR1 and CDR2 (germline): SNHLY, FYNNEI. V shed 6 bases and J shed 0 bases, with 5 bases lying between them. The CDR3 coding sequence is TGTGCCAGCAGGACCTTGAACACTGAAGCTTTCTTT. Amino acids: CASRTLNTEAFF.

V and J are TRBV18 and TRBJ1-5, with 9 nucleotides matching TRBD1. J lost 1 base, V lost 2 bases, and 0 bases had no gene match. Germline CDR1 and CDR2: KGHSH and LQKENI. This CDR3 region has 15 residues. Here the CDR3 DNA reads TGTGCCAGCTCACCAGGGACAGGGAGCAATCAGCCCCAGCATTTT. Its translation: CASSPGTGSNQPQHF.

The CDR3 loop is CASSYSTLAGHYEQYF. CDR3 DNA sequence: TGTGCCAGCAGTTACTCGACACTAGCGGGGCACTACGAGCAGTACTTC. The chain carries TRBV6-5 and TRBJ2-7, with TRBD2 matching 10 bases. The CDR3 sequence is 16 residues long. Germline V gene data show CDR1 as MNHEY and CDR2 as SVGAGI. With V trimmed by 0 bases and J by 3 bases, 5 bases remained unmatched.

J is TRBJ1-2 and V is TRBV10-3; TRBD1 matches 7 bases. Germline assignment: CDR1 ENHRY and CDR2 SYGVKD. Trimming at V came to 5 bases and at J to 4 bases, leaving 4 bases not matched to a gene. The length of the CDR3 is 13 residues. CDR3 in amino acids: CAISLDRSYGYTF. Here the CDR3 DNA reads TGTGCCATCAGTTTGGACAGGAGCTATGGCTACACCTTC.